The entry that follows covers one TCR beta chain sequence. These data are taken from a study of shared clonotypes between healthy human individuals. Germline V lookup: CDR1 LNHDA, CDR2 SQIVND (reference sequence). This CDR3 is built from 16 residues. The J segment lost 6 bases and the V segment lost 4 bases, leaving 8 bases of the junction unmatched. Assay: immunoSEQ multiplex PCR; the TCRdb copy retains only in-frame clones and omits some. There are some 1.1 million clones in the sample; about 80% occur only once, and roughly 0.9% lies in the top ten. J is TRBJ1-4 and V is TRBV19; TRBD1 agrees at 10 bases. The sequencing input was memory CD4+ T cells from PBMCs. Subset specified: CD45RA-negative fraction. This TCR came from a man between 18 and 35 years old in good health. Some clones in this sample may be carry-over from other donors' samples. The CDR3 DNA reads as TGTGCCAGTAGTAAACTTTCCGGGACAGGGGATGAAAAACTGTTTTTT. This codes for CASSKLSGTGDEKLFF.